Each of the 3 T cell receptor beta chains below was sequenced from the same sample in a study of regulatory T cells in long-lasting Graves disease. Arm-PCR with iRepertoire HTBI primers amplified the CDR3 regions for these TCR beta libraries. Each CDR3 protein is one row after TCRdb ran MiXCR on the multiplex PCR reads. The sample holds under 800,000 distinct CDR3 sequences, approximately 15% seen once. Noted time point: newly diagnosed GD, antithyroid drugs for less than 3 months. Extracted RNA from PBMCs served as the source of the TCR library. This same sample was also part of a study on T cells in Graves' hyperthyroidism and ophthalmopathy.

The material sequenced was peripheral blood mononuclear cells (PBMCs), taken at new diagnosis, from a patient treated with antithyroid drugs. These TCRs come from a woman aged 25 to 45 with Graves disease.

This clonotype was counted many times. The chain carries TRBV15 and TRBJ2-2; unclear D gene. The V gene lost 2 bases and the J gene lost 0 bases, with 7 bases spanning the gap. From germline, CDR1 is LNHNV and CDR2 YYDKDF (reference sequence). The CDR3 covers 15 residues. The CDR3 loop is CATSRQQANTGELFF. CDR3 in DNA: TGTGCCACCAGCAGACAGCAAGCGAACACCGGGGAGCTGTTTTTT. Together with reference TRBV15 and TRBJ2-2, the CDR3 gives the full variable domain: DAMVIQNPRYQVTQFGKPVTLSCSQTLNHNVMYWYQQKSSQAPKLLFHYYDKDFNNEADTPDNFQSRRPNTSFCFLDIRSPGLGDTAMYLCATSRQQANTGELFFGEGSRLTVL.

The chain has TRBV15 and TRBJ2-1; 7 bases agree with TRBD2. Losses at the gene ends were 1 base for V and 5 bases for J; bases not matched to a gene: 11. Germline V CDR1 and CDR2: LNHNV, YYDKDF (reference sequence). The CDR3 length is 17 residues. DNA of the CDR3: TGTGCCACCAGCAGAGTCGGAGGGCTAGCGGAAAACAATGAGCAGTTCTTC. Its protein product is CATSRVGGLAENNEQFF. The full variable domain, completed using reference TRBV15 and TRBJ2-1, is DAMVIQNPRYQVTQFGKPVTLSCSQTLNHNVMYWYQQKSSQAPKLLFHYYDKDFNNEADTPDNFQSRRPNTSFCFLDIRSPGLGDTAMYLCATSRVGGLAENNEQFFGPGTRLTVL.

This clonotype was seen repeatedly, ten times or more. The J gene is TRBJ1-4, the V gene TRBV9, with 7 bases aligning to TRBD1. This CDR3 is 15 amino acids long. CDR1 SGDLS and CDR2 YYNGEE come from the germline V gene. V lost 0 bases to trimming and J lost 8 bases; unmatched junction nucleotides: 7. DNA for the CDR3: TGTGCCAGCAGCGTAGCAACAGGGGCTGGGGAAAAACTGTTTTTT. Protein: CASSVATGAGEKLFF.